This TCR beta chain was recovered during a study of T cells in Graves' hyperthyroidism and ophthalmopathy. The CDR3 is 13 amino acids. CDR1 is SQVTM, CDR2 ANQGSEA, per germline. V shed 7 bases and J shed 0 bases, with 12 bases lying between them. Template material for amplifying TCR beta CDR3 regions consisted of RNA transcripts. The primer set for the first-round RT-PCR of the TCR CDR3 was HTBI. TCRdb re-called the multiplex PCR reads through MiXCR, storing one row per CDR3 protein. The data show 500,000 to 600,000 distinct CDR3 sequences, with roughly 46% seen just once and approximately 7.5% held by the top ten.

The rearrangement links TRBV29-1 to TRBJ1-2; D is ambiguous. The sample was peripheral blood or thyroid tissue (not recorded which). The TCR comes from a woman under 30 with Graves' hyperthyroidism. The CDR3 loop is CSARHSTNYGYTF. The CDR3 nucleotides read TGCAGCGCTAGACACAGTACTAACTATGGCTACACCTTC.